The 24 T cell receptor beta chains presented below share a single source sample, sequenced in a study of T cell changes during pregnancy in multiple sclerosis. The repertoire was sequenced with immunoSEQ multiplex PCR; TCRdb's copy has only in-frame clones and lacks some. This table holds 50,000 or so clones, 85% to 95% found once. The specimen was peripheral blood, collected in the second trimester of pregnancy. Receptor source: a female donor with multiple sclerosis, enrolled in a pregnancy study.

This chain joins TRBV28 and TRBJ2-7, with D perhaps matching TRBD1 (6 bases). The CDR3 is 16 residues long. V dropped 2 bases and J dropped 2 bases, with 16 bases sitting between them. Looked up from germline, CDR1 is MDHEN and CDR2 is SYDVKM. The CDR3 loop reads CASSLILGQGPYEQYF. The CDR3 DNA reads as TGTGCCAGCAGTTTAATTCTCGGGCAGGGGCCCTACGAGCAGTACTTC.

This rearrangement joins TRBV5-4 to TRBJ1-2, with 9 nucleotides matching TRBD1. CDR3 length equals 13 residues. Unmatched junction bases numbered 4, after V lost 7 bases and J lost 3 bases. CDR1 and CDR2 from the germline V gene are SGHNT and YYREEE (reference sequence). CDR3 nucleotides: TGTGCCAGCGTTAGGACAGGGGACTATGGCTACACCTTC. Amino acids: CASVRTGDYGYTF.

The chain uses TRBV9 and TRBJ2-1, with TRBD2 matching over 9 bases. This CDR3 is built from 15 residues. The J segment lost 9 bases and the V segment lost 2 bases, leaving 9 bases of the junction unmatched. Germline V gene lookup returns CDR1 SGDLS and CDR2 YYNGEE. This chain's CDR3 is CASSVSSAGGSEQFF. CDR3 sequence (DNA): TGTGCCAGCAGCGTTAGTTCAGCGGGAGGATCTGAGCAGTTCTTC.

This chain links TRBV2 with TRBJ1-4, with a tentative D call TRBD1 (5 bases). This CDR3 comprises 15 residues. Germline V gene data show CDR1 as SNHLY and CDR2 as FYNNEI. Trimming pared 3 bases from V and 8 bases from J, leaving 16 bases between. CDR3 region: CASSDGGQGKEKLFF. In DNA, the CDR3 is TGTGCCAGCAGTGATGGTGGGCAGGGAAAGGAAAAACTGTTTTTT. Supplemented by reference TRBV2 and TRBJ1-4, the full variable domain reads EPEVTQTPSHQVTQMGQEVILRCVPISNHLYFYWYRQILGQKVEFLVSFYNNEISEKSEIFDDQFSVERPDGSNFTLKIRSTKLEDSAMYFCASSDGGQGKEKLFFGSGTQLSVL.

V usage is TRBV19 and J usage is TRBJ1-2; possibly TRBD1 for D (5 bases). Trimming pared 1 base from V and 4 bases from J, leaving 13 bases between. Germline loops: CDR1 LNHDA, CDR2 SQIVND (reference sequence). This CDR3 has 15 amino acids. The CDR3: CASSIATFRGYGYTF. In DNA, the CDR3 is TGTGCCAGTAGTATAGCGACCTTTAGGGGCTATGGCTACACCTTC.

This clone was recorded once. The chain employs TRBV19 and TRBJ2-1; TRBD2 aligns across 11 bases. CDR1 and CDR2 from the germline V gene are LNHDA and SQIVND (reference sequence). This CDR3 contains 18 residues. V was pared by 9 bases and J by 4 bases, with 17 bases of the junction left unmatched. CDR3: CASSWGDLGTSGYNEQFF. DNA for the CDR3: TGTGCCAGCAGTTGGGGGGATTTAGGGACTAGCGGATACAATGAGCAGTTCTTC.

This clone was picked up one time. The CDR3 DNA is TGTGCCAGCAGCTTATCGACAGGGTATGTGGGCTACACCTTC. It encodes CASSLSTGYVGYTF. The chain carries TRBV7-9 and TRBJ1-2; 7 bases match TRBD1. The CDR3 totals 14 residues. Germline V gene data show CDR1 as SEHNR and CDR2 as FQNEAQ (reference sequence). With V trimmed by 2 bases and J by 8 bases, 8 bases remained unmatched.

The chain combines TRBV2 with TRBJ2-7; a possible D gene is TRBD1 (5 bases). V gave up 10 bases and J gave up 1 base, with 23 bases separating them. Germline values: CDR1 SNHLY, CDR2 FYNNEI. The CDR3 sequence is 16 residues long. The CDR3 DNA is TGTGCCACCCCCTCCCCTGGGGCGATCTCATCCTACGAGCAGTACTTC. This translates into CATPSPGAISSYEQYF.

The chain is built from TRBV14 and TRBJ2-5; no clear D gene. The CDR3 sequence is 15 residues long. The V end was cut by 5 bases, the J end by 3 bases, with 16 bases between. The germline gives CDR1 SGHDN, CDR2 FVKESK. The CDR3, as DNA: TGTGCCAGCAGCTACTCGGGTAACCGGAAAGAGACCCAGTACTTC. It codes for CASSYSGNRKETQYF.

V gene TRBV15 combines with J gene TRBJ2-5; maybe TRBD2 (6 bases). CDR3 length: 13 residues. The V gene's germline CDR1 is LNHNV and CDR2 YYDKDF (reference sequence). The germline V and J ends were trimmed by 6 bases and 4 bases, with 12 bases remaining between them. CDR3 sequence (DNA): TGTGCCACCAGTTTCGGGGGATTAGAGACCCAGTACTTC. It yields the protein CATSFGGLETQYF.

This clone occurred a few times. The V and J genes are TRBV2 and TRBJ2-2, with 7 positions matching TRBD2. The germline V gene has CDR1 SNHLY and CDR2 FYNNEI. The CDR3 has 15 residues. V shed 3 bases, J shed 4 bases, and the junction held 5 bases outside the gene matches. CDR3 nucleotides: TGTGCCAGCAGTGAGGGGCTAGCGGTCACCGGGGAGCTGTTTTTT. Translating it yields CASSEGLAVTGELFF.

This chain connects TRBV12-5 to TRBJ2-1, with 11 positions matching TRBD2. V gave up 5 bases and J gave up 10 bases; unmatched junction bases: 10. Germline CDR1 reads LGHNT; CDR2 reads FRNRAP. The CDR3 sequence is 15 residues long. DNA for the CDR3: TGTGCTAGTGGTCTCGGGACTAGCGGACCTAGGGAGCAGTTCTTC. Amino acid sequence: CASGLGTSGPREQFF.

V usage is TRBV5-4 and J usage is TRBJ2-1; 10 bases are shared with TRBD2. Germline CDR1 SGHNT, CDR2 YYREEE (reference sequence). The CDR3 is 17 amino acids. Trimming cost V 4 bases and J 9 bases; bases outside gene matches: 16. This CDR3 is CASSPQAGGPGIGEQFF. The DNA of the CDR3 is TGTGCCAGCAGCCCGCAAGCGGGAGGGCCCGGAATAGGTGAGCAGTTCTTC.

The CDR3 region is CASSLWGQGAGEQYF. For the CDR3, the DNA is TGTGCCAGCAGTTTATGGGGACAGGGGGCAGGCGAGCAGTACTTC. The gene calls are TRBV27 and TRBJ2-7; 12 bases fit TRBD1. This CDR3 region has 15 residues. J was trimmed by 6 bases and V by 1 base; bases with no gene match: 4. Germline CDR1 MNHEY, CDR2 SMNVEV (reference sequence).

This clone appeared once. The rearrangement links TRBV30 to TRBJ2-5; 7 positions agree with TRBD2. This CDR3 contains 15 residues. Germline trimming cut 0 bases from V and 5 bases from J; bases unmatched to any gene: 9. The germline V gene has CDR1 GTSNPN and CDR2 SVGIG (reference sequence). CDR3 DNA sequence: TGTGCCTGGAGTGTAACGGGCGGGAGAGATGAGACCCAGTACTTC. It translates to CAWSVTGGRDETQYF.

This clone is a singleton in its sample. The chain is built from TRBV15 and TRBJ2-3, with 9 bases aligning to TRBD2. The CDR3 has 19 residues. Germline-derived CDR1 and CDR2 are LNHNV and YYDKDF (reference sequence). With 0 bases clipped from V and 2 bases from J, the junction kept 12 bases outside the gene matches. The CDR3 loop reads CATSRDWVRREGYTDTQYF. The CDR3, as DNA: TGTGCCACCAGCAGAGATTGGGTTCGGCGGGAGGGATACACAGATACGCAGTATTTT.

This clone was seen once. This chain joins TRBV19 and TRBJ2-7; 8 nucleotides agree with TRBD1. V was pared by 10 bases and J by 5 bases, with 10 bases of the junction left unmatched. The CDR3 has 13 residues. Germline loops: CDR1 LNHDA, CDR2 SQIVND (reference sequence). CDR3: CATTNRGAHEQYF. Written as DNA, the CDR3 is TGTGCCACCACTAACAGGGGGGCCCACGAGCAGTACTTC.

Regarding this clone: At one boundary the junction diverges from the germline segment, which might be a read error. The chain recombines TRBV30 with TRBJ1-5; D call uncertain. The V gene's germline CDR1 is GTSNPN and CDR2 SVGIG (reference sequence). The CDR3 loop spans 13 amino acids. DNA for the CDR3: TGTGCCCGGAGTCAACAATCCAATCAGCCCCAGCATTTT. As protein: CARSQQSNQPQHF.

The rearrangement links TRBV5-5 to TRBJ2-1, with TRBD2 identical over 13 bases. Germline V lookup: CDR1 SGHKS, CDR2 YYEKEE (reference sequence). V lost 5 bases to trimming and J lost 4 bases; unmatched junction nucleotides: 3. The CDR3 is made up of 15 amino acids. Written as DNA, the CDR3 is TGTGCCAGCAGTTCACTAGCGGGAGGGTACAATGAGCAGTTCTTC. It specifies CASSSLAGGYNEQFF.

The rearrangement joins TRBV19 to TRBJ2-5; 7 bases are a match to TRBD2. The ends lost 5 bases at V and 5 bases at J; junction bases unmatched: 5. There are 13 residues in the CDR3. Germline V gene lookup returns CDR1 LNHDA and CDR2 SQIVND (reference sequence). In DNA, the CDR3 is TGTGCCAGTAGTGCTGGCGGGAGTGAGACCCAGTACTTC. Amino acids: CASSAGGSETQYF.

The rearrangement links TRBV5-4 to TRBJ2-3, with D possibly TRBD1 on 6 matching bases. Germline CDR1 is SGHNT and CDR2 is YYREEE (reference sequence). The length of the CDR3 is 15 residues. V dropped 2 bases and J dropped 1 base, with 11 bases sitting between them. The CDR3 reads CASSFRGRGTDTQYF. The CDR3 region has the DNA TGTGCCAGCAGCTTCAGGGGACGGGGCACAGATACGCAGTATTTT.

This clone was seen only a few times. This rearrangement joins TRBV4-1 to TRBJ2-2, with a weak D call TRBD2 (5 bases). The CDR3 length is 15 residues. Per germline, CDR1 MGHRA and CDR2 YSYEKL. V gave up 2 bases and J gave up 4 bases, with 11 bases separating them. The CDR3 protein is CASSQYEGSTGELFF. The CDR3 DNA follows: TGCGCCAGCAGCCAATATGAGGGAAGCACCGGGGAGCTGTTTTTT.

The CDR3 protein is CASRQAQQVNTEAFF. The CDR3 DNA reads as TGTGCCAGCAGACAAGCACAACAGGTGAACACTGAAGCTTTCTTT. The V gene is TRBV6-6, the J gene TRBJ1-1; D may be TRBD1 (5 bases). The CDR3 extends over 15 amino acids. Germline values: CDR1 MNHNY, CDR2 SVGAGI (reference sequence). V gave up 6 bases and J gave up 0 bases, with 14 bases separating them.

The chain joins TRBV21-1 to TRBJ1-3. TRBV21-1 is a known pseudogene. CDR3 length equals 14 residues. The CDR3 nucleotides are TGTGCCAGCAGCAAGGGAGTGTGTGGAAACACCATATATTTT. Its translation is CASSKGVCGNTIYF.